Below are 25 T cell receptor beta chains sequenced from a single sample in a study of post-analysis software for immune sequencing data. Overall study findings and caveats: Among a handful of TRBV segments more frequent in patients than controls were TRBV5-6, TRBV5-1 and TRBV20-1.

Tagging with unique molecular identifiers was a feature of the TCR beta cDNA libraries. TCRdb analysed the PCR reads with MiXCR anew, one entry per CDR3 protein. The sample records around 400,000 distinct CDR3 sequences, approximately 39% being singletons. These receptors have no known antigen. Material for sequencing was blood. The source is a girl aged 2-15 years with multiple sclerosis.

This clonotype was counted a few times. The V and J genes are TRBV5-5 and TRBJ2-1; 14 bases align to TRBD2. Per germline, CDR1 SGHKS and CDR2 YYEKEE (reference sequence). The CDR3 runs to 16 residues. Trimming at V came to 5 bases and at J to 8 bases, leaving 9 bases not matched to a gene. DNA for the CDR3: TGTGCCAGCAGTTTTGGGACTAGCGGGAGAGTCTATGAGCAGTTCTTC. This translates into CASSFGTSGRVYEQFF.

The chain employs TRBV20-1 and TRBJ2-4, with D tentatively TRBD1 or TRBD2 (5 bases each). The J call is uncertain, as TRBJ2-7 better fits the DNA end. This CDR3 is built from 15 residues. Germline V gives CDR1 DFQATT, CDR2 SNEGSKA (reference sequence). The CDR3, as DNA: TGCAGTGCTACTATCGGGGCCCGAATCGGGTACGAGCAGTACTTC. This translates into CSATIGARIGYEQYF.

J is TRBJ2-7 and V is TRBV3-1, with D possibly being TRBD2 (6 bases). V was shortened by 1 base and J by 1 base, with 14 bases between the two germline ends. The CDR3 has 16 residues. Germline V gene lookup returns CDR1 LGHDT and CDR2 YNNKEL (reference sequence). CDR3 sequence (DNA): TGTGCCAGCAGCCAAGTGGGGGGAACAGCATCCTACGAGCAGTACTTC. The encoded protein is CASSQVGGTASYEQYF.

This clonotype has more than one count but fewer than ten. The chain couples TRBV27 to TRBJ2-1; D gene uncertain. This CDR3 spans 14 amino acids. Trimming took 7 bases from V and 3 from J, leaving 13 bases between them. Germline V CDR1 and CDR2: MNHEY, SMNVEV (reference sequence). The CDR3: CASKVSKLYNEQFF. The DNA of the CDR3 is TGTGCCAGCAAGGTCTCGAAACTCTACAATGAGCAGTTCTTC.

This clonotype was detected only a few times. The chain uses TRBV29-1 and TRBJ2-3, with D hard to call. Germline V lookup: CDR1 SQVTM, CDR2 ANQGSEA. The CDR3 consists of 11 residues. The V end was cut by 5 bases, the J end by 5 bases, with 8 bases between. CDR3 in amino acids: CSVRFRDTQYF. In nucleotides, the CDR3 is TGCAGCGTTCGGTTCAGAGATACGCAGTATTTT.

The rearrangement links TRBV12-3 or TRBV12-4 to TRBJ1-1, with 7 bases that match TRBD1. The CDR3 is 16 amino acids. V lost 7 bases, J lost 5 bases, and 16 bases stayed unmatched. This CDR3 reads CASKNFGQEERTEAFF. CDR3 DNA: TGTGCCAGCAAGAACTTTGGACAGGAGGAGCGGACTGAAGCTTTCTTT.

V and J are TRBV7-6 and TRBJ2-7; TRBD2 agrees at 8 bases. With V trimmed by 4 bases and J by 2 bases, 4 bases remained unmatched. The CDR3 is made up of 14 amino acids. Per germline, CDR1 SGHVS and CDR2 FNYEAQ. CDR3 sequence: CASSWGLGPYEQYF. As DNA, the CDR3 is TGTGCCAGCAGCTGGGGACTAGGCCCCTACGAGCAGTACTTC.

The J gene is TRBJ2-5, the V gene TRBV12-3 or TRBV12-4; maybe TRBD1 (6 bases). Deletions cut 0 bases from V and 6 bases from J, with 11 bases between. The CDR3 sequence is 14 residues long. The CDR3 here is CASSLAIQGKTQYF. CDR3 coding DNA: TGTGCCAGCAGTTTAGCGATACAGGGAAAGACCCAGTACTTC.

The table lists this clonotype with a few counts. The V and J genes are TRBV12-3 or TRBV12-4 and TRBJ1-6; the D gene is possibly TRBD1 (5 bases). The CDR3 runs 14 residues. The V end was cut by 7 bases, the J end by 10 bases, with 17 bases between. For the CDR3, the DNA is TGTGCCAGCAAGAGGACAAGGACGGGCTCACCCCTCCACTTT. Translation: CASKRTRTGSPLHF.

The CDR3 region is CASSFPAWETQYF. The CDR3 DNA sequence: TGTGCCAGCAGTTTCCCCGCCTGGGAGACCCAGTACTTC. The chain combines TRBV28 with TRBJ2-5; D is unresolved. There are 13 residues in the CDR3. Germline-derived CDR1 and CDR2 are MDHEN and SYDVKM. V lost 3 bases and J lost 5, with 10 bases in between.

The chain links TRBV10-3 to TRBJ2-7, with TRBD1 identical over 7 bases. Trimming took 6 bases from V and 0 from J; bases not matched to a gene: 5. Germline V gene lookup returns CDR1 ENHRY and CDR2 SYGVKD. The CDR3 runs to 14 residues. The CDR3 is CAIRDRDISYEQYF. The CDR3 DNA reads TGTGCCATCAGAGACAGGGACATCTCCTACGAGCAGTACTTC.

This clonotype came up many times. This chain uses TRBV7-9 with TRBJ1-2, with D unresolved. Deletions cut 5 bases from V and 6 bases from J, with 7 bases between. The CDR3 loop spans 11 amino acids. Germline loops: CDR1 SEHNR, CDR2 FQNEAQ (reference sequence). The CDR3 bases are TGTGCCAGCAGCCTATCAGATGGCTACACCTTC. It is translated as CASSLSDGYTF.

The rearrangement joins TRBV7-9 to TRBJ2-1, with a possible D match to TRBD1 (5 bases). Germline-derived CDR1 and CDR2 are SEHNR and FQNEAQ (reference sequence). The CDR3 extends over 15 amino acids. With 1 base removed from V and 7 bases from J, the gap between germline ends came to 14 bases. The chain's CDR3 is CASSLDWGQLNEQFF. CDR3 coding DNA: TGTGCCAGCAGCTTAGATTGGGGCCAACTGAATGAGCAGTTCTTC. Combining the CDR3 with reference TRBV7-9 and TRBJ2-1 gives the whole variable domain DTGVSQNPRHKITKRGQNVTFRCDPISEHNRLYWYRQTLGQGPEFLTYFQNEAQLEKSRLLSDRFSAERPKGSFSTLEIQRTEQGDSAMYLCASSLDWGQLNEQFFGPGTRLTVL.

This rearrangement joins TRBV6-2 or TRBV6-3 to TRBJ2-1, with D unclear. Germline CDR1 reads MNHEY; CDR2 reads SVGEGT. V dropped 2 bases and J dropped 2 bases, with 7 bases sitting between them. CDR3 size: 14 residues. The CDR3 here is CASSYDGPYNEQFF. The CDR3, as DNA: TGTGCCAGCAGTTACGACGGCCCCTACAATGAGCAGTTCTTC.

The chain uses TRBV11-1 and TRBJ2-5; 7 positions match TRBD1. The CDR3 has 14 amino acids. Germline lookup yields CDR1 SGHAT and CDR2 FQDESV (reference sequence). V lost 4 bases and J lost 5; bases outside the gene matches: 7. CDR3 nucleotide sequence: TGTGCCAGCAGCTCGAGAGGGGGCTCGGAGACCCAGTACTTC. Encoded protein: CASSSRGGSETQYF. Together with reference TRBV11-1 and TRBJ2-5, the CDR3 gives the full variable domain: EAEVAQSPRYKITEKSQAVAFWCDPISGHATLYWYRQILGQGPELLVQFQDESVVDDSQLPKDRFSAERLKGVDSTLKIQPAELGDSAMYLCASSSRGGSETQYFGPGTRLLVL.

With regard to this clonotype: One end of the junction is discordant with germline, which a read error may explain. The chain links TRBV27 to TRBJ2-4; no firm D call. The J call may be faulty, since TRBJ2-5 better matches the DNA end. Germline CDR1 MNHEY, CDR2 SMNVEV (reference sequence). This CDR3 has 14 residues. CDR3 sequence reads: CANSFIASRETQYF. The CDR3 DNA reads TGTGCCAACAGTTTTATAGCTTCCCGGGAGACCCAGTACTTC.

This clonotype has only a few counts. The J gene is TRBJ1-5, the V gene TRBV11-2, with D hard to call. Deletions cut 5 bases from V and 0 bases from J, with 8 bases between. CDR1 SGHAT and CDR2 FQNNGV come from the germline V gene. This CDR3 is built from 14 residues. CDR3 bases: TGTGCCAGCAGCCCGGGGTTTAGCAATCAGCCCCAGCATTTT. It yields the protein CASSPGFSNQPQHF. Full variable domain (remainder filled in from reference TRBV11-2 and TRBJ1-5): EAGVAQSPRYKIIEKRQSVAFWCNPISGHATLYWYQQILGQGPKLLIQFQNNGVVDDSQLPKDRFSAERLKGVDSTLKIQPAKLEDSAVYLCASSPGFSNQPQHFGDGTRLSIL.

This clonotype was seen only a few times. The chain is built from TRBV12-3 or TRBV12-4 and TRBJ2-5; D is possibly TRBD2 (6 bases). The V end lost 3 bases, the J end lost 4 bases, and 12 bases lay between the germline ends. This CDR3 comprises 14 residues. CDR3 sequence: CASSFGGNGETQYF. The CDR3 bases are TGTGCCAGCAGTTTTGGCGGGAATGGAGAGACCCAGTACTTC.

The rearrangement uses TRBV5-1 and TRBJ1-6, with D possibly being TRBD1 (5 bases). V was cut by 1 base and J by 4 bases, with 15 bases left in between. Germline CDR1 and CDR2: SGHRS and YFSETQ. The length of the CDR3 is 17 residues. CDR3 in DNA: TGCGCCAGCAGCTTGTTAGCGGCGACAGCTTATAATTCACCCCTCCACTTT. Protein product: CASSLLAATAYNSPLHF.

The rearrangement uses TRBV27 and TRBJ1-5; no firm D call. The CDR3 is made up of 15 amino acids. Trimming took off 6 bases at V and 4 bases at J, with 16 bases between the two ends. The germline V gene encodes CDR1 MNHEY and CDR2 SMNVEV (reference sequence). This chain's CDR3 is CASRSGLFFNQPQHF. The CDR3 DNA follows: TGTGCCAGCAGATCCGGACTCTTCTTTAATCAGCCCCAGCATTTT.

This clonotype was observed a few times. CDR3 nucleotide sequence: TGTGCCAGCACCCCGGGACAGGGGAGGAATGAGCAGTTCTTC. Its translation is CASTPGQGRNEQFF. The chain carries TRBV6-6 and TRBJ2-1; the match to TRBD1 covers 10 bases. The trim removed 7 bases at V and 7 bases at J, leaving 7 bases unmatched. The CDR3 covers 14 residues. The germline V gene encodes CDR1 MNHNY and CDR2 SVGAGI (reference sequence).

CDR3 amino acids: CASSPDKGGLAQSSTDTQYF. CDR3 DNA sequence: TGCGCCAGCAGCCCCGATAAGGGGGGGCTAGCCCAATCTAGCACAGATACGCAGTATTTT. V is TRBV5-1 and J is TRBJ2-3; weak D call: TRBD2 (7 bases). Germline V gene data show CDR1 as SGHRS and CDR2 as YFSETQ. The CDR3 totals 20 residues. V lost 4 bases, J lost 0 bases, and 27 bases lay in between.

The chain recombines TRBV28 with TRBJ2-7, with 8 bases lining up with TRBD1. V trimming: 6 bases; J trimming: 5 bases; junction bases outside the gene matches: 6. CDR3 length: 13 amino acids. CDR1 and CDR2 from the germline V gene are MDHEN and SYDVKM. The CDR3 coding sequence is TGTGCCAGCAGGGGGGCAGGGGGCCACGAGCAGTACTTC. Its protein is CASRGAGGHEQYF.

On this clonotype: The junction departs from germline at one end; a sequencing error may be responsible. J is TRBJ2-4 and V is TRBV7-3, with 8 positions matching TRBD2. This CDR3 is built from 15 residues. The V gene's germline CDR1 is SGHTA and CDR2 FQGTGA. The CDR3 loop reads CASSLEAGAKNIQYF. CDR3 in DNA: TGTGCCAGCAGCTTGGAAGCGGGAGCCAAGAACATTCAGTACTTC.

This chain connects TRBV4-1 to TRBJ1-5; D is undetermined. This CDR3 has 15 amino acids. With 0 bases removed from V and 0 bases from J, the gap between germline ends came to 6 bases. CDR1 and CDR2 from the germline V gene are MGHRA and YSYEKL. In DNA form, the CDR3 reads TGCGCCAGCAGCCAAGACGGATATAGCAATCAGCCCCAGCATTTT. Translated, it gives CASSQDGYSNQPQHF.